This TCR beta chain was identified during a study of CD8+ T cells in alopecia areata. Study at large: Oral tofacitinib, 5 to 10 mg twice daily, was given in an open-label trial. Regarding the study as a whole: When scalp samples are sequenced, resident alphabeta T cells of normal skin are also captured.

The V gene's germline CDR1 is SGHTA and CDR2 FQGNSA. V lost 3 bases, J lost 11 bases, and 8 bases lay in between. The CDR3 contains 12 residues. Following extraction, RNA underwent reverse transcription to cDNA, which served as the sequencing template. Measured with immunoSEQ multiplex PCR; TCRdb has only the in-frame clones, and not every one. The sample has some 240,000 clones; around 57% are singletons. As to treatment: oral pan-JAK inhibitor, 5-10 mg twice daily. PBMCs, the starting material, were the source of sorted CD4+ and CD8+ T cells. Comment on this clone: Its antigen is unidentified.

The starting material was CD4+ T cells sorted from blood, obtained at week 4, from a patient treated with tofacitinib. This sequence originates from a human donor with alopecia areata. V gene TRBV7-2 combines with J gene TRBJ1-6, with a possible D match to TRBD1 (5 bases). CDR3 residues: CASSFRVPPLHF. The CDR3 DNA reads as TGTGCCAGCAGCTTCAGGGTACCACCCCTCCACTTT.